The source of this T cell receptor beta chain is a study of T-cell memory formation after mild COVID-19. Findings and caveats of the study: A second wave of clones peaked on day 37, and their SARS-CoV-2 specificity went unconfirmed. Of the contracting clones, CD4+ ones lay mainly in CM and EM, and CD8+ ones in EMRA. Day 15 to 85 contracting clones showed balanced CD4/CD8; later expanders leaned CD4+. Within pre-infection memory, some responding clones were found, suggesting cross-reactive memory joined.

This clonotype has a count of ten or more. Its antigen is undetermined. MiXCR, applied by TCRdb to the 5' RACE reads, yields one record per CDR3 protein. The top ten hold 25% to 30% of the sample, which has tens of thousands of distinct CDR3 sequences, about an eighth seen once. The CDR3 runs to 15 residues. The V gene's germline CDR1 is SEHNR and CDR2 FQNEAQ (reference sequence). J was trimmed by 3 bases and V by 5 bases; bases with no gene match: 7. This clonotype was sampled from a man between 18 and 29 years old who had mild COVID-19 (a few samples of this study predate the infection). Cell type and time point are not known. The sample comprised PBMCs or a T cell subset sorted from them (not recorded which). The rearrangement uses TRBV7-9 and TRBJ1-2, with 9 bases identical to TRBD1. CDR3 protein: CASSPRRDRDYGYTF. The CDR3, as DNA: TGTGCCAGCAGCCCGCGGCGGGACAGGGACTATGGCTACACCTTC.